These 8 T cell receptor beta chains were all obtained from the same sample, sequenced in a study of shared clonotypes between healthy human individuals (dated by TCRdb to the early 2020s). The library came from the immunoSEQ multiplex PCR assay. TCRdb took over this immuneACCESS table, retaining in-frame rearrangements with V and J assigned. Such tables are incomplete; in checked studies, under half of the missing clones stem from an unresolved V gene, and the remainder is unexplained. The sample includes just over 2,000,000 clones, with 95% observed a single time. Approximately 0.13% of the sample is held by the ten biggest clonotypes. The material sequenced was naive CD4+ T cells sorted from blood. Per the publication, the cell subset or site label means: CD45RA+ positively selected. These receptors were taken from a man aged 18 to 35 in good health.

V is TRBV9 and J is TRBJ2-7; TRBD1 aligns across 10 bases. V lost 4 bases, J lost 2 bases, and 9 bases stayed unmatched. Germline V CDR1 and CDR2: SGDLS, YYNGEE. The CDR3 spans 16 residues. The DNA for the CDR3 is TGTGCCAGCAGCAACGGACAGGGGGAAGGAACCTACGAGCAGTACTTC. Its protein is CASSNGQGEGTYEQYF.

The gene calls are TRBV7-2 and TRBJ2-1; TRBD1 or TRBD2 may be the D gene (6 bases each). V lost 1 base to trimming and J lost 3 bases, with 10 bases between them. Germline loops: CDR1 SGHTA, CDR2 FQGNSA. The CDR3 loop spans 15 amino acids. The CDR3 reads CASSLGGANYNEQFF. CDR3 DNA: TGTGCCAGCAGCTTAGGGGGGGCGAACTACAATGAGCAGTTCTTC.

V is TRBV30 and J is TRBJ1-2, with a possible D match to TRBD1 (5 bases). CDR1 and CDR2 (germline): GTSNPN, SVGIG (reference sequence). V gave up 0 bases and J gave up 4 bases, with 9 bases separating them. The CDR3 runs to 13 residues. CDR3 sequence: CAWSVQEIYGYTF. The DNA for the CDR3 is TGTGCCTGGAGTGTACAGGAAATCTATGGCTACACCTTC.

The chain is built from TRBV30 and TRBJ1-3; D perhaps matches TRBD1 (5 bases). The germline V gene has CDR1 GTSNPN and CDR2 SVGIG (reference sequence). The CDR3 sequence is 14 residues long. Trimming stripped 7 bases from V and 7 bases from J, with 20 bases between. The CDR3 protein is CASGGTAPSNTIYF. In DNA, the CDR3 is TGTGCCTCGGGAGGGACCGCACCGTCCAACACCATATATTTT.

This sequence joins TRBV7-9 and TRBJ2-2; unclear D gene. Trimming left V 5 bases short and J 5 bases short, with 9 bases between. Per germline, CDR1 SEHNR and CDR2 FQNEAQ (reference sequence). The length of the CDR3 is 13 residues. CDR3 sequence reads: CASSPRATGELFF. DNA of the CDR3: TGTGCCAGCAGCCCGCGAGCGACCGGGGAGCTGTTTTTT.

The chain recombines TRBV21-1 with TRBJ2-7; TRBD2, the D gene given by the table, was not confirmed from the DNA. TRBV21-1 is an annotated pseudogene. The CDR3 length is 17 residues. CDR3 residues: CASSKARYDSRGLEQYF. The CDR3 DNA is TGTGCCAGCAGCAAAGCTCGCTATGATTCTCGGGGGTTGGAGCAGTACTTC.

The genes are TRBV6-5 and TRBJ2-1; 9 bases are a match to TRBD1. The V segment lost 2 bases and the J segment 10 bases; nucleotides outside the gene matches: 12. Germline CDR1 is MNHEY and CDR2 is SVGAGI. CDR3 length equals 16 residues. CDR3 in DNA: TGTGCCAGCAGTTACATTAGAGGACAGGGGTCCGTGGAGCAGTTCTTC. Its translation: CASSYIRGQGSVEQFF.

This chain connects TRBV9 to TRBJ1-2; TRBD1 is a possible D gene (5 bases). The CDR3 contains 13 residues. Trimming stripped 4 bases from V and 6 bases from J, with 13 bases between. CDR1 and CDR2 (germline): SGDLS, YYNGEE. The CDR3 nucleotides are TGTGCCAGCAGCCGGGGGGTTCGGGATGGCTACACCTTC. It yields the protein CASSRGVRDGYTF.